The clone carrying this TCR beta chain has a handful of counts. No antigen is known for it. Authors' methods: Using the CDR3 differences seen across clinicopathological groups, the authors built a distant-metastasis classifier for papillary thyroid cancer, which was meant to discriminate distant-metastatic patients. TCRdb reprocessed the PCR reads via MiXCR. These V and J calls are TCRdb output, not the study's own analysis. The sample contains approximately 90,000 clones, around 7.8% of which appear only once. This sample is part of a study of metastatic and nonmetastatic thyroid tumors. Overall study: Where malignant and benign thyroid patients were concerned, repertoires were compared across blood and tumor or nodule tissue.

This CDR3 contains 15 residues. Germline lookup yields CDR1 MDHEN and CDR2 SYDVKM. V shed 2 bases and J shed 7 bases, with 17 bases lying between them. Study conclusions and caveats: According to reports, the diversity of TCR beta was significantly higher in malignant thyroid tumors than in benign nodules, and this held in both blood and tumor samples.

Thyroid surgery took place with no prior treatment in any patient. J is TRBJ1-2 and V is TRBV28; D may be TRBD1 (5 bases). This TCR came from a female donor with papillary thyroid cancer or a benign thyroid nodule (not recorded which). Some clones in this sample may be carry-over from other donors' samples. The material sequenced was blood. This CDR3 is CASSLGQGRRGGYTF. DNA of the CDR3: TGTGCCAGCAGTTTAGGGCAGGGTAGGAGGGGTGGCTACACCTTC.